This T cell receptor beta chain was identified in a study of blood T cell repertoires in COVID-19 (dated by TCRdb to the early 2020s). For the wider study: Samples from collaborators originated in the United States, Italy and Spain and spanned both the acute and convalescent phases of COVID-19. The repertoires were released in a freely available public database meant as a resource for research on the immune response to SARS-CoV-2. Samples were obtained from the ongoing ImmuneRACE study (first 160 participants) and from some 1,300 subjects provided by 6 global collaborators. The material from the prospective study consisted of cDNA or gDNA derived from T cells, B-cell-depleted T cells, or PBMCs. Where available, HLA class I and class II types were taken from metadata supplied by the sample provider and were not determined by assay-based typing. The dataset comprised deeply sampled blood TCRbeta repertoires from subjects exposed to, actively infected with, or recovered from COVID-19. A de-identified subject ID, COVID-19 status, age in years and sex were almost always included in the sample metadata.

Whole blood was collected in K2EDTA tubes by collaborating institutions according to the institutions' own protocols. Collaborator samples were shipped for TCRbeta analysis as frozen whole blood, isolated PBMCs, or DNA extracted from either sample type. General findings and caveats noted by the study authors: The quantity of clinical and demographic metadata differed by source and by participant and was supplied without curation.

Via the germline V gene (reference sequence), CDR1 is SEHNR and CDR2 FQNEAQ. The CDR3 runs 17 amino acids, cysteine and phenylalanine included. Only the CDR3 part of the read is kept: 51 bases, read in frame from the first base. At the junction V is shortened by 5 bases and J by 2 bases; bases outside the gene matches: 13. The immunoSEQ Assay, a bias-controlled multiplex PCR, was used to amplify TCRbeta CDR3 regions from genomic DNA. Per the authors' processing: The number of nucleated cells in each sample was estimated by amplification of reference gene primers within the assay. To quantify the absolute abundance of each unique TCRbeta CDR3 rearrangement, sequence reads were collapsed and filtered. Productive Simpson clonality was computed per sample as the square root of Simpson's diversity index over productive rearrangements. The immuneACCESS repertoire file appears here via TCRdb, limited to in-frame rearrangements. These files lack a portion of the clones; in checked studies, under half of the deficit traces to unresolved V genes, and the cause of the others is not known. V and J calls and clone size follow that table, whereas D and trimming were derived from the DNA. The sample table contains roughly 230,000 clones; only one count was recorded for 70% to 90% of them. The ten largest clones represent about 0.91% of the sample.

About this clone: The target of this receptor is not known. Qualities for individual bases were not recorded, and no much larger clone is one base off.

Sequences were obtained from peripheral blood. This TCR derives from a man aged 35-49 years with acute or convalescent COVID-19. The rearrangement joined TRBV7-9 to TRBJ2-3, with TRBD1 matching 7 junction bases. The DNA is TGTGCCAGCAGCCCCGCCAGGGGGAAGACGGACACAGATACGCAGTATTTT. Its translation is CASSPARGKTDTDTQYF.